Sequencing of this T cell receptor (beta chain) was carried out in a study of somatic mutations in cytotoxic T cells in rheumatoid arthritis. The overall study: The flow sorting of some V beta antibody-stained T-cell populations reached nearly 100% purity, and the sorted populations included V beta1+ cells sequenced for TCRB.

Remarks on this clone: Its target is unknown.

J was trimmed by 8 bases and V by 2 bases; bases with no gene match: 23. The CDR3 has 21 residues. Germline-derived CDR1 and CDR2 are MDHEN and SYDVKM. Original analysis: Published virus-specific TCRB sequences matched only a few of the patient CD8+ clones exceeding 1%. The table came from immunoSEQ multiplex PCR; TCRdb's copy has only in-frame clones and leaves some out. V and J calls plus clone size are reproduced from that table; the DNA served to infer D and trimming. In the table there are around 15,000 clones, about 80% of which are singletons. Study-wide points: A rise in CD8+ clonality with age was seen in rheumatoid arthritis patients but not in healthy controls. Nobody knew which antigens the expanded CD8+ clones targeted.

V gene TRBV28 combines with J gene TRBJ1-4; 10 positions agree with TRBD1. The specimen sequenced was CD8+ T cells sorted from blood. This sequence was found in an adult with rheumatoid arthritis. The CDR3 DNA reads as TGTGCCAGCAGTTTAGGGCTGGTTGTGGGGACAGGGGCTCATAAAGGGGAAAAACTGTTTTTT. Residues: CASSLGLVVGTGAHKGEKLFF.